Listed below are T cell receptor beta chains from one sample, sequenced in a study of shared clonotypes between healthy human individuals. Some clones are missing from TCRdb's copy, which holds only in-frame ones; the method was immunoSEQ multiplex PCR. The sample yields approximately 740,000 clones, around 92% seen once. The sample taken for sequencing was naive CD8+ T cells sorted from blood. The receptors derive from a man aged 30 to 45 in good health. Both conserved end residues are part of each CDR3. The D gene is left open where the match is weak. Only part of the rows carry a size: once, few, many, or a class if the clone is expanded.

J,D,V,size,DNA,CDR3
TRBJ1-5,TRBD1,TRBV7-9,.,TGTGCCAGCAGCTCTCCTCGGACAGGGGATTTGCAGCCCCAGCATTTT,CASSSPRTGDLQPQHF
TRBJ2-1,.,TRBV9,once,TGTGCCAGCAGCGGCCGGGGCCGCAATGAGCAGTTCTTC,CASSGRGRNEQFF
TRBJ2-7,TRBD1,TRBV27,.,TGTGCCAGCAGAATGGGACAGGGGGCGCGCGAGCAGTACTTC,CASRMGQGAREQYF
TRBJ2-7,TRBD2,TRBV27,.,TGTGCCAGCAGTGGCGGGGGAACCTACGAGCAGTACTTC,CASSGGGTYEQYF
TRBJ2-7,.,TRBV7-9,.,TGTGCCAGCAGCTCCTCAGGGACTTCTCCCCACGAGCAGTACTTC,CASSSSGTSPHEQYF
TRBJ1-1,.,TRBV11-2,once,TGTGCCAGCAGCTTAGAAGTAAGCATGAACACTGAAGCTTTCTTT,CASSLEVSMNTEAFF
TRBJ2-3,TRBD2,TRBV19,.,TGTGCCAGTAGTATAGGTACCGGGACCGGGAGGGGAGATACGCAGTATTTT,CASSIGTGTGRGDTQYF
TRBJ2-7,TRBD1,TRBV29-1,.,TGCAGCGTTGACAGGGGGTCGCCCTACGAGCAGTACTTC,CSVDRGSPYEQYF
TRBJ2-1,.,TRBV15,.,TGTGCCACCAGCAGAGATCGCACAGGGATTAATGAGCAGTTCTTC,CATSRDRTGINEQFF
TRBJ1-1,.,TRBV5-4,.,TGTGCCAGCAGCTTGGACGTAGCCAGGAACACTGAAGCTTTCTTT,CASSLDVARNTEAFF
TRBJ1-1,TRBD1,TRBV6-5,.,TGTGCCAGCAGTCAGGGGGACACTGAAGCTTTCTTT,CASSQGDTEAFF
TRBJ2-3,TRBD1,TRBV7-9,.,TGTGCCAACAGGGGCCCAGATACGCAGTATTTT,CANRGPDTQYF
TRBJ2-3,.,TRBV28,.,TGTGCCAGCAGTTTAATGGGGAGTCTCCGAACAGATACGCAGTATTTT,CASSLMGSLRTDTQYF
TRBJ2-5,.,TRBV27,.,TGTGCCAGCAGATTACAACTGGGCGGGGAGACCCAGTACTTC,CASRLQLGGETQYF
TRBJ2-4,TRBD1,TRBV28,.,TGTGCCAGCAGGAGACAGGGGGCGGACAAAAACATTCAGTACTTC,CASRRQGADKNIQYF
TRBJ2-2,.,TRBV6-5,.,TGTGCCAGCAGTTACGGCAGAAACACCGGGGAGCTGTTTTTT,CASSYGRNTGELFF
TRBJ2-7,.,TRBV4-1,.,TGCGCCAGCAGCCAAGTCCCGGCGAGCCCTATCCACGAGCAGTACTTC,CASSQVPASPIHEQYF
TRBJ2-3,.,TRBV6-5,.,TGTGCCAGCAGTATCCTCGATCTCCCAGATACGCAGTATTTT,CASSILDLPDTQYF
TRBJ2-1,.,TRBV19,.,TGTGCCAGTAGTATGTTCAGCAGTAACAATGAGCAGTTCTTC,CASSMFSSNNEQFF
TRBJ2-7,TRBD1,TRBV6-5,.,TGTGCCAGCAGTTACCCGAGACAGGGCTACTACGAGCAGTACTTC,CASSYPRQGYYEQYF
TRBJ2-7,.,TRBV7-2,.,TGTGCCAGCAGCCCCACCTCCTACGAGCAGTACTTC,CASSPTSYEQYF
TRBJ2-3,TRBD1,TRBV7-9,.,TGTGCCAGCAGCTCCCGGGACAGGAATCCAGATACGCAGTATTTT,CASSSRDRNPDTQYF
TRBJ2-7,TRBD1,TRBV7-9,.,TGTGCCAGCAGCCCAAGGGGACAGGGCTCCTACGAGCAGTACTTC,CASSPRGQGSYEQYF
TRBJ2-1,TRBD1,TRBV6-5,.,TGTGCCAGCAGCGGGACAGGGGGCTGGGAGCAGTTCTTC,CASSGTGGWEQFF
TRBJ1-2,.,TRBV28,once,TGTGCCAGCAGTTTAGGGTTTAGCTATGGCTACACCTTC,CASSLGFSYGYTF
TRBJ2-7,.,TRBV13,.,TGTGCCAGCAGCTTAGTTGGAGGGGGCGCCTACGAGCAGTACTTC,CASSLVGGGAYEQYF
TRBJ1-1,.,TRBV13,.,TGTGCCAGCAGCTTCTGGGGGCTGGACACTGAAGCTTTCTTT,CASSFWGLDTEAFF
TRBJ2-7,.,TRBV28,.,TGTGCCACCACGGGGCAACCTGACTCCTACGAGCAGTACTTC,CATTGQPDSYEQYF
TRBJ2-2,.,TRBV5-1,.,TGCGCCAGCAGCTCTCTGGGCGTGGGGACTGCGCGTTTGAGGAACCACACCGGGGAGCTGTTTTTT,CASSSLGVGTARLRNHTGELFF
TRBJ1-2,.,TRBV27,.,TGTGCCAGCAGTTTGGTGGGGACCCCGTCCCCCAGTGGCTACACCTTC,CASSLVGTPSPSGYTF
TRBJ1-2,.,TRBV7-9,.,TGTGCCAGCAGTCTAGGGCAGGGTAGCAGGGCGCGTGGCTACACCTTC,CASSLGQGSRARGYTF
TRBJ1-4,.,TRBV5-4,.,TGTGCCAGCAGCTTGCTAGGGAACAATGAAAAACTGTTTTTT,CASSLLGNNEKLFF
TRBJ2-5,.,TRBV7-9,.,TGTGCCACTTCAAGCAGGAATCAAGAGACCCAGTACTTC,CATSSRNQETQYF
TRBJ1-1,.,TRBV7-9,.,TGTGCCAGCAGCTTAGAGGACTTGGAGAACACTGAAGCTTTCTTT,CASSLEDLENTEAFF
TRBJ1-4,.,TRBV2,.,TGTGCCAGCAGTTTAGGAATCTTTAATGAAAAACTGTTTTTT,CASSLGIFNEKLFF
TRBJ2-2,.,TRBV23-1,once,TGCGCCAGCAGTCAACTTAGGGGCTCGAACACCGGGGAGCTGTTTTTT,CASSQLRGSNTGELFF
TRBJ2-3,.,TRBV13,few,TGTGCCAGCAGCATCACAGATACGCAGTATTTT,CASSITDTQYF
TRBJ2-3,.,TRBV10-1,.,TGCGCCAGCAGTGAGGGAATCTCAAACACAGATACGCAGTATTTT,CASSEGISNTDTQYF
TRBJ2-2,.,TRBV11-2,.,TGTGCCAGCAGCTTATCGGATTTCGCCGGGGAGCTGTTTTTT,CASSLSDFAGELFF
TRBJ1-1,.,TRBV7-6,.,TGTGCCAGCAGCTTAAGTGGTCTCGACACTGAAGCTTTCTTT,CASSLSGLDTEAFF